Shown below are 5 T cell receptor beta chains from a single sample sequenced in a study of blood T cell repertoires in COVID-19. Some clones are missing from TCRdb's copy, which holds only in-frame ones; the method was immunoSEQ multiplex PCR. Of roughly 190,000 clones detected, approximately 82% appear once; the ten largest clones hold under 3.5%. The specimen was peripheral blood. The receptors shown here come from a man between 50 and 59 years old with active or convalescent COVID-19.

The chain joins TRBV13 to TRBJ2-1; 10 bases are shared with TRBD2. The CDR3 extends over 13 amino acids. V trimming: 2 bases; J trimming: 10 bases; junction bases outside the gene matches: 2. CDR1 is PRHDT, CDR2 FYEKMQ, per germline (reference sequence). This CDR3 reads CASSLLTSGEQFF. Here the CDR3 DNA reads TGTGCCAGCAGCTTACTGACTAGCGGGGAGCAGTTCTTC.

The V call is TRBV5-6, the J call TRBJ2-1, with 9 bases fitting TRBD2. The CDR3 covers 16 residues. Germline V gene data show CDR1 as SGHDT and CDR2 as YYEEEE. J lost 2 bases, V lost 4 bases, and 7 bases had no gene match. The CDR3 spells CASSTRAGGTYNEQFF. CDR3 nucleotide sequence: TGTGCCAGCAGCACCCGAGCGGGGGGTACCTACAATGAGCAGTTCTTC.

The J gene is TRBJ2-7, the V gene TRBV6-5, with 8 positions matching TRBD1. In germline, CDR1 is MNHEY, CDR2 SVGAGI. The CDR3 spans 15 residues. Germline trimming cut 6 bases from V and 4 bases from J; bases unmatched to any gene: 11. CDR3 DNA: TGTGCCAGCAGGGGGGGTGGGACAGGAGGGTACGAGCAGTACTTC. Protein sequence: CASRGGGTGGYEQYF.

This chain links TRBV11-2 with TRBJ1-2; D perhaps matches TRBD1 (6 bases). CDR1 is SGHAT, CDR2 FQNNGV, per germline. CDR3 length: 14 residues. Trimming pared 5 bases from V and 4 bases from J, leaving 14 bases between. CDR3 loop: CASSQSSGAYGYTF. The CDR3 nucleotides are TGTGCCAGCAGCCAGAGTTCAGGGGCCTATGGCTACACCTTC. Looking up the rest from reference TRBV11-2 and TRBJ1-2 gives the full variable domain: EAGVAQSPRYKIIEKRQSVAFWCNPISGHATLYWYQQILGQGPKLLIQFQNNGVVDDSQLPKDRFSAERLKGVDSTLKIQPAKLEDSAVYLCASSQSSGAYGYTFGSGTRLTVV.

The genes are TRBV6-2 or TRBV6-3 and TRBJ2-5; perhaps TRBD2 as D (7 bases). Per the germline V gene, CDR1 is MNHEY and CDR2 is SVGEGT. The CDR3 is 17 residues long. Trimming stripped 5 bases from V and 5 bases from J, with 24 bases between. The CDR3 coding sequence is TGTGCCAGCAGTAGCCCGCTGGTAGGCGGGGGCTGGGAGACCCAGTACTTC. It is translated as CASSSPLVGGGWETQYF.